This TCR beta chain was captured by sequencing in a study of CXCR3-negative and CXCR3-positive naive CD8 T cells. Study-level points and caveats: Hydrophobicity was higher for TRB CDR3s found in CXCR3-positive naive cells than in CXCR3-negative naive cells.

Remarks on this clonotype: Its cognate antigen is unknown.

This CDR3 is 15 amino acids long. Germline loops: CDR1 DFQATT, CDR2 SNEGSKA (reference sequence). The libraries of TRB cDNA were constructed through 5' RACE using UMI labels. Reprocessing the 5' RACE reads, TCRdb reports a single entry for every CDR3 protein and omits DNA. Across 130,000 to 150,000 distinct CDR3 sequences, the top ten clones capture 0.25% to 0.35% of the sample. The source material was naive CXCR3+ CD8+ T cells from blood. Subset indicated: CD45RO-CCR7+CD27+CD95- naive CD8+ T cells expressing CXCR3 (TNR3+). The chain joins TRBV20-1 to TRBJ2-7; the TCRdb D gene call, TRBD1, has no DNA to confirm it. The TCR comes from a human donor in good health. Some clones in this sample may be carry-over from other donors' samples. CDR3 protein: CSARESGGQTYEQYF.